This TCR beta chain was profiled in a study of tumor-infiltrating lymphocytes in primary liver carcinoma. Constant-region priming of around 500 ng total RNA yielded TCR beta cDNA. For TCR beta, libraries were produced by three nested multiplex PCR rounds using slightly modified ARM-PCR. TCRdb itself ran the multiplex PCR reads through MiXCR, one entry per CDR3 protein. The sample carries hundreds of thousands of distinct CDR3 sequences, nearly 60% recorded once. Unsorted whole blood supplied the blood RNA, and germline DNA was isolated too. What was collected before surgery was 3.5 to 5 milliliters of peripheral blood. A word on this clonotype: This may come from a read error, since a much larger clone is one base off.

The specimen was peripheral blood. The sequence was collected from a woman in her 30s with primary liver carcinoma and hepatitis B virus infection.

As DNA, the CDR3 is TGTGCCAGCAACGCAGCCGGGACTAGCGGCACAGATACGCAGTATTTT. Amino acids: CASNAAGTSGTDTQYF. V gene TRBV11-3 combines with J gene TRBJ2-3; 10 bases line up with TRBD2. Germline V gene sequence: CDR1 SGHNT, CDR2 YENEEA. Germline trimming cut 7 bases from V and 1 base from J; bases unmatched to any gene: 8. The CDR3 spans 16 residues.